These 6 T cell receptor beta chains originate from one sample sequenced in a study of naive and memory T cell subsets. Treatment: skin biopsy from PPD injection site in Mantoux-positive individual. An oligonucleotide containing a UMI was ligated to the 3' end of TCR cDNA. Amplification of ligated cDNA took four PCR rounds with SP2 and nested alpha and beta constant primers. TCRdb independently ran MiXCR on the UMI-ligation and nested PCR reads; one entry per CDR3 protein. The table records tens of thousands of distinct CDR3 sequences, about 7.4% of them present only once. The material sequenced was skin, taken from a tuberculin skin test site. These receptors were obtained from an adult in good health.

At least ten counts were recorded for this clonotype. This rearrangement joins TRBV19 to TRBJ2-7, with TRBD1 matching 9 bases. Germline V gene data show CDR1 as LNHDA and CDR2 as SQIVND (reference sequence). CDR3 size: 14 residues. V was clipped by 1 base and J by 2 bases; unmatched bases: 0. DNA of the CDR3: TGTGCCAGTAGTATAGGACAGGGGGCCTACGAGCAGTACTTC. Residues: CASSIGQGAYEQYF.

This sequence joins TRBV12-3 or TRBV12-4 and TRBJ1-2, with TRBD1 as a possible D gene (5 bases). The V gene lost 7 bases and the J gene lost 6 bases, with 24 bases spanning the gap. CDR3 length: 16 residues. The DNA for the CDR3 is TGTGCCAGCACCAACGGAGGCAGGGCAGGTCGCAATGGCTACACCTTC. This translates into CASTNGGRAGRNGYTF.

J is TRBJ2-5 and V is TRBV4-2; D may match TRBD1 or TRBD2 (6 bases each). The length of the CDR3 is 16 residues. V shed 1 base and J shed 1 base, with 13 bases lying between them. The germline gives CDR1 LGHNA, CDR2 YNFKEQ. CDR3: CASSQVVGGPQETQYF. CDR3 nucleotide sequence: TGTGCCAGCAGCCAAGTAGTGGGGGGCCCCCAAGAGACCCAGTACTTC.

The chain links TRBV4-1 to TRBJ2-1; possibly TRBD1 for D (7 bases). This CDR3 is 16 amino acids long. The germline gives CDR1 MGHRA, CDR2 YSYEKL. Trimming removed 4 bases at V and 7 bases at J, with 20 bases between. CDR3 sequence: CASSPTGEGGLNEQFF. The DNA of the CDR3 is TGCGCCAGCAGCCCCACAGGGGAAGGGGGGCTAAATGAGCAGTTCTTC.

In its sample, this clonotype was seen many times. This rearrangement joins TRBV10-3 to TRBJ1-1; the D is unclear. V lost 2 bases, J lost 11 bases, and 9 bases lay in between. Looked up from germline, CDR1 is ENHRY and CDR2 is SYGVKD. The CDR3 has 11 residues. The CDR3 DNA follows: TGTGCCATCAGTGAGGGGAGTGGGGCTTTCTTT. Its translation is CAISEGSGAFF.

This clonotype was counted ten times or more. This sequence joins TRBV12-3 or TRBV12-4 and TRBJ2-7; D not certain. V lost 3 bases and J 0 bases, leaving 12 bases between the germline ends. This CDR3 has 15 residues. The CDR3 reads CASSFQSAVSYEQYF. The CDR3 DNA sequence: TGTGCCAGCAGTTTTCAAAGCGCAGTCTCCTACGAGCAGTACTTC.